This is a list of T cell receptor beta chains from one sample in a study of graft-versus-host responses after intestinal transplantation. Using immunoSEQ multiplex PCR, the repertoire was profiled, and TCRdb retains in-frame clones only, with some absent. Found here are roughly 110,000 clones, over 85% of them singletons; the top ten hold roughly 0.24%. Which antigens these TCRs recognize remains unknown. Sequenced here: unstimulated CD4+ T cells sorted from spleen or lymph node cells, sampled before transplant. The receptors here all came from a human donor who was the organ donor for an intestinal transplant. Each CDR3 is given with its conserved first and last residue. The order of the fields is V gene, clone size, CDR3 protein. Size is omitted from some rows. Given values are once, few, many or a class for expanded clones.

V: TRBV5-1
size: -
CDR3: CASSSTYGTENEQYF

V: TRBV6-1
size: once
CDR3: CASSALAGVGNEQFF

V: TRBV7-2
size: -
CDR3: CASSFFPEPSNYGYTF

V: TRBV19
size: -
CDR3: CASSIGGGSYEQYF

V: TRBV10-1
size: -
CDR3: CASTLWGRIYEQYF

V: TRBV5-6
size: few
CDR3: CASSSRTGEKLFF

V: TRBV7-8
size: -
CDR3: CASSRTISARGAGANVLTF

V: TRBV5-6
size: -
CDR3: CASSFSVTSGTTDTQYF

V: TRBV11-3
size: -
CDR3: CASSPTAGTDTQYF

V: TRBV5-4
size: -
CDR3: CASSLNRAMGYTF